What follows are 32 T cell receptor beta chains derived from one specimen sequenced in a study of CD8+CD57+ T cells in acquired aplastic anemia. Points from the study as a whole: Patients had CD8+CD57+ cells showing lower diversity than total CD4+ and CD8+ pools.

The sequenced patients had an expansion of CD8+CD57+ cells seen by flow cytometry. It was genomic DNA that served as the template for profiling TCR beta VDJ and CDR3. One entry per CDR3 protein, called by TCRdb with MiXCR from the reads. The sample includes about 20,000 distinct CDR3 sequences, approximately 37% of them seen just once. No antigen has been assigned to these receptors. The sequenced sample was CD8+CD57+ T cells sorted from PBMCs. Described subset: bead-enriched CD8+CD57+ effector memory T cells from SAA patients. These receptors originate from a human donor with aplastic anemia.

In this sample, this clonotype turned up many times. The V call is TRBV5-1, the J call TRBJ2-3; 11 bases are shared with TRBD2. V was clipped by 4 bases and J by 0 bases; unmatched bases: 7. The V gene's germline CDR1 is SGHRS and CDR2 YFSETQ. The CDR3 length is 17 residues. The chain's CDR3 is CASSHRLAGPSTDTQYF. DNA of the CDR3: TGCGCCAGCAGCCACAGACTAGCGGGGCCAAGCACAGATACGCAGTATTTT.

The chain joins TRBV7-3 to TRBJ2-1, with D tentatively TRBD1 (6 bases). V dropped 6 bases and J dropped 9 bases, with 15 bases sitting between them. The CDR3 sequence is 13 residues long. The germline CDR1 and CDR2 sequences are SGHTA and FQGTGA. The CDR3 is CASSSTGVGEQFF. The CDR3, as DNA: TGTGCCAGCAGTTCGACAGGTGTCGGTGAGCAGTTCTTC.

The V and J genes are TRBV20-1 and TRBJ1-2; D unresolved. Trimming removed 6 bases at V and 5 bases at J, with 16 bases between. Germline V gene data show CDR1 as DFQATT and CDR2 as SNEGSKA (reference sequence). This CDR3 spans 13 amino acids. CDR3 bases: TGCAGTGCCACCTTTAGTCCTAGATATGGCTACACCTTC. This gives the protein CSATFSPRYGYTF.

This clonotype was found a few times. J is TRBJ2-7 and V is TRBV5-6, with D unresolved. Trimming removed 6 bases from V and 1 base from J, with 20 bases in between. CDR1 is SGHDT and CDR2 is YYEEEE in the germline V gene. The CDR3 spans 16 residues. CDR3 sequence reads: CASTKIGRSPSYEQYF. The CDR3 region has the DNA TGTGCCAGCACCAAAATTGGTAGGTCCCCTTCCTACGAGCAGTACTTC.

The chain carries TRBV20-1 and TRBJ2-7; TRBD2 agrees at 7 bases. Trimming took 6 bases from V and 4 from J; bases not matched to a gene: 9. Per germline, CDR1 DFQATT and CDR2 SNEGSKA (reference sequence). CDR3 length: 13 residues. The CDR3 is CSAGAGDRYEQYV. The CDR3, as DNA: TGCAGTGCAGGGGCGGGAGATCGGTACGAGCAGTACGTC.

V and J are TRBV19 and TRBJ1-6; D not certain. The CDR3 loop spans 16 amino acids. From germline, CDR1 is LNHDA and CDR2 SQIVND (reference sequence). Trimming removed 2 bases from V and 2 bases from J, with 10 bases in between. CDR3 loop: CASSIISTAYNSPLHF. For the CDR3, the DNA is TGTGCCAGTAGTATAATTTCTACAGCCTATAATTCACCCCTCCACTTT.

This clonotype was counted a single time. An end of the junction differs from the germline gene, which may be a read error. This chain joins TRBV4-1 and TRBJ1-2; D not certain. Germline V gives CDR1 MGHRA, CDR2 YSYEKL. The CDR3 length is 15 residues. The CDR3, as DNA: TGCACCAGCAGCCAAGTTCGGGGAGGGAACTATGGCTACACCTTT. Encoded protein: CTSSQVRGGNYGYTF.

The chain is built from TRBV10-1 and TRBJ1-3; D is undetermined. V lost 0 bases and J 2 bases, leaving 8 bases between the germline ends. Germline CDR1 WNHNN, CDR2 SYGVQD (reference sequence). This CDR3 is 15 amino acids long. CDR3 sequence: CASSESYGPGNTIYF. The CDR3 DNA reads TGCGCCAGCAGTGAGTCTTATGGACCTGGAAACACCATATATTTT.

CDR3 in amino acids: CASSVTSGGANEQFF. The CDR3 DNA reads as TGTGCCAGCAGCGTAACTAGCGGGGGGGCAAATGAGCAGTTCTTC. The chain has TRBV9 and TRBJ2-1, with 13 bases identical to TRBD2. The V segment lost 1 base and the J segment 7 bases; nucleotides outside the gene matches: 2. The germline V gene has CDR1 SGDLS and CDR2 YYNGEE. The CDR3 contains 15 residues.

This clonotype was seen a handful of times. The chain couples TRBV5-1 to TRBJ2-5, with 8 nucleotides matching TRBD1. The germline V gene encodes CDR1 SGHRS and CDR2 YFSETQ. The V and J ends lost 0 bases and 5 bases, in that order; junction bases with no gene match: 3. The CDR3 sequence is 14 residues long. CDR3 protein: CASSLDRGDETQYF. CDR3 DNA: TGCGCCAGCAGCTTGGACAGGGGGGATGAGACCCAGTACTTC.

This clonotype was observed many times. The chain is built from TRBV4-2 and TRBJ2-6; D ambiguous. The CDR3 totals 15 residues. Germline CDR1 LGHNA, CDR2 YNFKEQ. Trimming shortened V by 1 base and J by 0 bases, and 4 bases separated the two germline ends. CDR3 bases: TGTGCCAGCAGCCAAGGGGGCTCTGGGGCCAACGTCCTGACTTTC. As protein: CASSQGGSGANVLTF.

The rearrangement links TRBV20-1 to TRBJ1-2; no firm D call. The CDR3 length is 13 residues. Trimming stripped 2 bases from V and 9 bases from J, with 16 bases between. Germline loops: CDR1 DFQATT, CDR2 SNEGSKA (reference sequence). The CDR3: CSARKDRDGSYTF. For the CDR3, the DNA is TGCAGTGCTAGAAAGGACCGGGATGGGAGCTACACCTTC.

The rearrangement uses TRBV6-5 and TRBJ1-6; D call uncertain. Trimming pared 2 bases from V and 0 bases from J, leaving 11 bases between. CDR3 size: 17 residues. Germline CDR1 MNHEY, CDR2 SVGAGI. CDR3 DNA sequence: TGTGCCAGCAGTTACAGAGACACTAGCTCCTATAATTCACCCCTCCACTTT. Residues: CASSYRDTSSYNSPLHF.

About this clonotype itself: The junction and the germline gene differ at one end; a read error may be behind it. This chain joins TRBV15 and TRBJ2-2, with 9 bases identical to TRBD2. Germline V CDR1 and CDR2: LNHNV, YYDKDF (reference sequence). The CDR3 is made up of 16 amino acids. DNA of the CDR3: TGTGCCACCAGCAGCCGACTAGCGGTGGGGACCGGGGAGCTGCTTTTT. This codes for CATSSRLAVGTGELLF.

This clonotype came up a few times. The chain combines TRBV9 with TRBJ2-7, with 8 positions matching TRBD2. The junction had 5 bases not matched to a gene; V was cut back by 4 bases and J by 5 bases. CDR1 is SGDLS, CDR2 YYNGEE, per germline. CDR3 size: 13 residues. Here the CDR3 DNA reads TGTGCCAGCAGCCCGGGGGGGAGGGACGAGCAGTACTTC. Amino acids: CASSPGGRDEQYF.

V is TRBV5-6 and J is TRBJ2-3, with 10 bases identical to TRBD2. The CDR3 covers 15 residues. J gave up 6 bases and V 3 bases, and 7 bases lay outside the gene matches. From germline, CDR1 is SGHDT and CDR2 YYEEEE. The CDR3 bases are TGTGCCAGCAGCTGGAGTAGCGGGGGGAGGGATACGCAGTATTTT. Its translation is CASSWSSGGRDTQYF.

This chain links TRBV24-1 with TRBJ2-7; TRBD1 or TRBD2 may be the D gene (5 bases each). Germline CDR1 and CDR2: KGHDR and SFDVKD. The V gene lost 0 bases and the J gene lost 4 bases, with 9 bases spanning the gap. The CDR3 is made up of 14 amino acids. As DNA, the CDR3 is TGTGCCACCAGTGATTTGTCTGGGGGTTACGAGCAGTACTTC. Amino acid sequence: CATSDLSGGYEQYF.

The chain combines TRBV5-4 with TRBJ2-6; no reliable D call. V lost 2 bases and J lost 0, with 6 bases in between. The CDR3 loop spans 15 amino acids. Germline V CDR1 and CDR2: SGHNT, YYREEE (reference sequence). The CDR3 DNA sequence: TGTGCCAGCAGCTTAGCCTTCTCTGGGGCCAACGTCCTGACTTTC. This translates into CASSLAFSGANVLTF.

The V and J genes are TRBV6-5 and TRBJ1-2; 8 nucleotides match TRBD1. The CDR3 contains 16 residues. V lost 5 bases to trimming and J lost 0 bases; unmatched junction nucleotides: 8. CDR1 is MNHEY, CDR2 SVGAGI, per germline. CDR3 nucleotides: TGTGCCAGCAGTCCACAGACAGGGGCTACTAACTATGGCTACACCTTC. Amino acid sequence: CASSPQTGATNYGYTF.

This clonotype turned up a few times. This chain uses TRBV9 with TRBJ1-2, with D possibly being TRBD1 (5 bases). The germline CDR1 and CDR2 sequences are SGDLS and YYNGEE. Trimming removed 0 bases at V and 5 bases at J, with 20 bases between. This CDR3 spans 17 amino acids. CDR3 nucleotides: TGTGCCAGCAGCGTAGACTCCCGCGGGAGGGGAGAGTATGGCTACACCTTC. Translating gives CASSVDSRGRGEYGYTF.

The chain joins TRBV7-9 to TRBJ1-5, with D possibly TRBD1 on 6 matching bases. The CDR3 consists of 15 residues. Trimming cost V 5 bases and J 6 bases, with 17 bases left between them. CDR1 is SEHNR, CDR2 FQNEAQ, per germline (reference sequence). Written as DNA, the CDR3 is TGTGCCAGCAGCACCAGGGGTACCAGCGGTCAGCCCCAGCATTTT. Amino acid sequence: CASSTRGTSGQPQHF.

This clonotype came up many times. The rearrangement links TRBV20-1 to TRBJ2-7; D ambiguous. CDR1 is DFQATT, CDR2 SNEGSKA, per germline (reference sequence). The CDR3 has 12 amino acids. The germline V and J ends were trimmed by 0 bases and 6 bases, with 9 bases remaining between them. Written as DNA, the CDR3 is TGCAGTGCTAGAGATCCCCCGATCGAGCAGTACTTC. Encoded protein: CSARDPPIEQYF.

The chain carries TRBV12-3 or TRBV12-4 and TRBJ2-3; D perhaps matches TRBD2 (5 bases). There are 15 residues in the CDR3. The V gene lost 3 bases and the J gene lost 0 bases, with 10 bases spanning the gap. CDR3 sequence: CASSFLAPSTDTQYF. CDR3 coding DNA: TGTGCCAGCAGTTTTTTAGCGCCTAGCACAGATACGCAGTATTTT.

This clonotype was seen once. The chain employs TRBV7-6 and TRBJ2-3, with 8 bases fitting TRBD2. V shed 1 base, J shed 2 bases, and the junction held 2 bases outside the gene matches. Germline CDR1 and CDR2: SGHVS and FNYEAQ. The CDR3 spans 15 residues. Written as DNA, the CDR3 is TGTGCCAGCAGCTTAGAAGCGGGAGCCACAGATACGCAGTATTTT. The encoded protein is CASSLEAGATDTQYF.

In its sample, this clonotype was seen many times. This chain links TRBV9 with TRBJ2-2; 11 positions match TRBD2. Germline trimming cut 3 bases from V and 4 bases from J; bases unmatched to any gene: 17. The CDR3 contains 20 residues. The germline V gene encodes CDR1 SGDLS and CDR2 YYNGEE. The CDR3 loop reads CASSAKGGPLSGGVTGELFF. CDR3 in DNA: TGTGCCAGCAGCGCGAAGGGAGGACCACTTAGCGGGGGGGTCACCGGGGAGCTGTTTTTT.

The V and J genes are TRBV29-1 and TRBJ1-1; D possibly corresponds to TRBD1 (5 bases). The germline V gene encodes CDR1 SQVTM and CDR2 ANQGSEA. V was shortened by 4 bases and J by 0 bases, with 12 bases between the two germline ends. The CDR3 loop spans 14 amino acids. The DNA for the CDR3 is TGCAGCGTTGGAAGGGGAACCCTGAACACTGAAGCTTTCTTT. Its protein product is CSVGRGTLNTEAFF.

This clonotype was found a few times. The V gene is TRBV20-1, the J gene TRBJ1-6, with D maybe TRBD1 (5 bases). The CDR3 length is 16 residues. With 5 bases removed from V and 5 bases from J, the gap between germline ends came to 19 bases. Germline loops: CDR1 DFQATT, CDR2 SNEGSKA (reference sequence). CDR3 in amino acids: CSAPGTPGRNNSPLHF. The CDR3 DNA follows: TGCAGTGCTCCCGGGACCCCGGGAAGGAATAATTCACCCCTCCACTTT.

This clonotype was detected only a few times. The chain employs TRBV5-1 and TRBJ2-3; D might be TRBD1 (5 bases). The ends were cut back, 4 bases at V and 0 bases at J, with 18 bases in the middle. Germline CDR1 is SGHRS and CDR2 is YFSETQ. The CDR3 sequence is 17 residues long. The CDR3: CASSPRPDRASTDTQYF. The DNA for the CDR3 is TGCGCCAGCAGCCCCCGCCCTGACAGAGCTAGCACAGATACGCAGTATTTT.

This rearrangement joins TRBV7-2 to TRBJ2-7, with D perhaps given as TRBD1 or TRBD2 (5 bases each). The germline gives CDR1 SGHTA, CDR2 FQGNSA. The germline V and J ends were trimmed by 3 bases and 5 bases, with 8 bases remaining between them. CDR3 length equals 12 residues. In DNA form, the CDR3 reads TGTGCCAGCAGCTTTCGGGGCGACGAGCAGTACTTC. As protein: CASSFRGDEQYF.

As to this clonotype: At one boundary the junction diverges from the germline segment, which might be a read error. V is TRBV6-5 and J is TRBJ1-4, with D unresolved. This CDR3 is 13 amino acids long. From germline, CDR1 is MNHEY and CDR2 SVGAGI. CDR3 DNA: TGTGCCAGCGGTTACTCCCGGGATGAAAAACTGTTTTTT. Its protein is CASGYSRDEKLFF.

This clonotype was observed once. V gene TRBV7-9 combines with J gene TRBJ1-3, with D unclear. The CDR3 is made up of 13 amino acids. Trimming left V 6 bases short and J 3 bases short, with 9 bases between. CDR1 and CDR2 (germline): SEHNR, FQNEAQ (reference sequence). The chain's CDR3 is CASSSVSGNTIYF. The CDR3 DNA reads as TGTGCCAGCAGTTCAGTGAGTGGAAACACCATATATTTT.

Only a few counts were recorded for this clonotype. The chain has TRBV3-1 and TRBJ2-3; D ambiguous. V lost 4 bases and J 4 bases, leaving 9 bases between the germline ends. Germline V gene sequence: CDR1 LGHDT, CDR2 YNNKEL (reference sequence). The CDR3 sequence is 13 residues long. CDR3 amino acids: CASSPQTSDTQYF. The CDR3 nucleotides read TGTGCCAGCAGCCCCCAGACCTCAGATACGCAGTATTTT.